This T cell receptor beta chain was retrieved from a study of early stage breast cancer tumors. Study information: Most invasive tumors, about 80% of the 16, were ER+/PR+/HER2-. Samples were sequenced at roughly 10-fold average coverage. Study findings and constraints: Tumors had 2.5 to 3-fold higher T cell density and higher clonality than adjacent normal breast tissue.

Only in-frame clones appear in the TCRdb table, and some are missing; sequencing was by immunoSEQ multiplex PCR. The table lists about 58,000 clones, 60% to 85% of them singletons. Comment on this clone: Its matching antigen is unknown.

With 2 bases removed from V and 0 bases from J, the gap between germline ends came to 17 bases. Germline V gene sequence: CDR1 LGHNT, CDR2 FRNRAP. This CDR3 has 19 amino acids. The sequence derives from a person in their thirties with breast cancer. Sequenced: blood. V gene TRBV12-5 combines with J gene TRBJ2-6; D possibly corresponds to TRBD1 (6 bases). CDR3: CASGLLVRGITSGANVLTF. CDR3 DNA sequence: TGTGCTAGTGGTTTGCTCGTGAGGGGGATAACCTCTGGGGCCAACGTCCTGACTTTC. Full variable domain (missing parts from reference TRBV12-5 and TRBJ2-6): DARVTQTPRHKVTEMGQEVTMRCQPILGHNTVFWYRQTMMQGLELLAYFRNRAPLDDSGMPKDRFSAEMPDATLATLKIQPSEPRDSAVYFCASGLLVRGITSGANVLTFGAGSRLTVL.